The 32 T cell receptor beta chains given below trace back to one sample, sequenced in a study of Graves' ophthalmopathy and Graves' hyperthyroidism. Amplification of TCR beta CDR3 regions used RNA transcripts. RT-PCR in the first round used HTBI primers; a second-round multiplex PCR followed. TCRdb re-derived calls from the multiplex PCR reads in MiXCR, one entry per CDR3 protein. Among some 1.1 million distinct CDR3 sequences listed, approximately 35% were seen once. The sequenced material came from peripheral blood or thyroid tissue (not recorded which). These receptors came from an adult man with Graves' hyperthyroidism.

This chain uses TRBV29-1 with TRBJ1-3; tentative D call: TRBD1 (6 bases). From germline, CDR1 is SQVTM and CDR2 ANQGSEA. The CDR3 has 18 amino acids. Trimming left V 5 bases short and J 0 bases short, with 23 bases between. The CDR3 DNA follows: TGCAGCGTTCTAGCCCCCGGGGGGACAAAAAACTCTGGAAACACCATATATTTT. This encodes CSVLAPGGTKNSGNTIYF.

The chain employs TRBV10-2 and TRBJ1-6; 7 positions agree with TRBD1. With V trimmed by 2 bases and J by 10 bases, 8 bases remained unmatched. Germline V gene sequence: CDR1 WSHSY, CDR2 SAAADI. The CDR3 has 15 residues. Written as DNA, the CDR3 is TGCGCCAGCAGTGAGCCGGACAGGTCGGCATCACCCCTCCACTTT. Its protein product is CASSEPDRSASPLHF.

A single count supports this clonotype. The chain combines TRBV10-3 with TRBJ2-2, with D tentatively TRBD1 (7 bases). The CDR3 spans 18 residues. Germline V gene lookup returns CDR1 ENHRY and CDR2 SYGVKD. Trimming cost V 4 bases and J 6 bases, with 24 bases left between them. For the CDR3, the DNA is TGTGCCATCAGTGCAGTGGGACAGTTTCGGGGGAGGTCCGGGGAGCTGTTTTTT. Its protein product is CAISAVGQFRGRSGELFF.

The chain uses TRBV29-1 and TRBJ1-4, with a possible D match to TRBD1 (5 bases). V lost 3 bases, J lost 2 bases, and 13 bases lay in between. This CDR3 spans 15 amino acids. Looked up from germline, CDR1 is SQVTM and CDR2 is ANQGSEA. The CDR3 here is CSVESSGGTNEKLFF. CDR3 coding DNA: TGCAGCGTTGAGTCTAGCGGGGGTACTAATGAAAAACTGTTTTTT.

This clonotype occurred a few times. The chain couples TRBV15 to TRBJ1-6, with no clear D. Germline V lookup: CDR1 LNHNV, CDR2 YYDKDF (reference sequence). Between the trimmed V and J ends, which lost 0 bases and 14 bases, there was a span of 11 bases. This CDR3 has 13 amino acids. The CDR3 nucleotides are TGTGCCACCAGCAGAGACGCCGGGGTGGCCCTCCACTTT. This encodes CATSRDAGVALHF.

This clonotype has at least ten counts. The V and J genes are TRBV12-3 or TRBV12-4 and TRBJ1-2, with D hard to call. This CDR3 is built from 13 residues. V was shortened by 9 bases and J by 4 bases, with 15 bases between the two germline ends. The CDR3 loop is CASFGGFVYGYTF. The CDR3 DNA is TGTGCCAGTTTTGGCGGATTCGTCTATGGCTACACCTTC.

This clonotype was detected only a few times. The chain joins TRBV6-6 to TRBJ1-2; 9 nucleotides match TRBD1. CDR3 length equals 13 residues. CDR1 MNHNY and CDR2 SVGAGI come from the germline V gene (reference sequence). Trimming removed 2 bases from V and 5 bases from J; junction bases left unmatched: 0. The CDR3 DNA sequence: TGTGCCAGCAGTTACGACAGGGGGTATGGCTACACCTTC. It specifies CASSYDRGYGYTF.

In its sample, this clonotype was seen many times. The genes are TRBV10-3 and TRBJ2-5, with unresolved D. V was cut by 9 bases and J by 2 bases, with 16 bases left in between. The CDR3 is 14 residues long. Per germline, CDR1 ENHRY and CDR2 SYGVKD. The CDR3 region has the DNA TGTGCCATATCCGTGCTATGGGCACAAGAGACCCAGTACTTC. It encodes CAISVLWAQETQYF.

This clonotype was detected a few times. The V and J genes are TRBV7-2 and TRBJ2-7; D unclear. This CDR3 contains 14 residues. V was shortened by 1 base and J by 6 bases, with 13 bases between the two germline ends. The V gene's germline CDR1 is SGHTA and CDR2 FQGNSA. The DNA of the CDR3 is TGTGCCAGCAGCTTAGGAGGTCTACTCCGCGAGCAGTACTTC. Protein sequence: CASSLGGLLREQYF.

Only a few counts were recorded for this clonotype. The chain uses TRBV11-2 and TRBJ2-7; D gene ambiguous. The germline V and J ends were trimmed by 5 bases and 3 bases, with 14 bases remaining between them. This CDR3 spans 14 amino acids. Germline assignment: CDR1 SGHAT and CDR2 FQNNGV. CDR3 DNA sequence: TGTGCCAGCAGCCTATCCTTTAGCAGCTACGAGCAGTACTTC. As protein: CASSLSFSSYEQYF.

This chain connects TRBV7-2 to TRBJ1-6; D is uncertain. The germline V gene has CDR1 SGHTA and CDR2 FQGNSA. The CDR3 extends over 13 amino acids. Trimming stripped 0 bases from V and 13 bases from J, with 10 bases between. In DNA form, the CDR3 reads TGTGCCAGCAGCTTAGCACATAATCAGCCCCTCCACTTT. Its translation: CASSLAHNQPLHF.

This clonotype was counted at least ten times. The genes are TRBV10-3 and TRBJ2-5; unclear D gene. The germline gives CDR1 ENHRY, CDR2 SYGVKD. CDR3 length equals 13 residues. V was trimmed by 4 bases and J by 2 bases, leaving 8 bases between them. The CDR3 here is CAISGVQQETQYF. For the CDR3, the DNA is TGTGCCATCAGTGGTGTCCAACAAGAGACCCAGTACTTC.

The gene calls are TRBV5-4 and TRBJ1-3; tentative D call: TRBD1 (5 bases). Trimming cost V 4 bases and J 7 bases, with 9 bases left between them. Germline-derived CDR1 and CDR2 are SGHNT and YYREEE (reference sequence). This CDR3 has 12 residues. This chain's CDR3 is CASSPTANTIYF. Here the CDR3 DNA reads TGTGCCAGCAGCCCGACAGCGAACACCATATATTTT.

This clonotype was observed at least ten times. V gene TRBV10-3 combines with J gene TRBJ1-1, with a weak D call TRBD1 (5 bases). The V and J ends lost 6 bases and 1 base respectively, with 9 bases between them. The CDR3 is made up of 13 amino acids. Germline CDR1 reads ENHRY; CDR2 reads SYGVKD. The CDR3 nucleotides are TGTGCCATCAGCCCGACAGCGAACACTGAAGCTTTCTTT. Protein product: CAISPTANTEAFF.

The chain links TRBV20-1 to TRBJ2-7, with 11 bases fitting TRBD2. The germline V gene encodes CDR1 DFQATT and CDR2 SNEGSKA (reference sequence). This CDR3 has 18 residues. J was trimmed by 1 base and V by 1 base; bases with no gene match: 12. For the CDR3, the DNA is TGCAGTGCTAGAGGTTGGCTAGCGGGAGGCCCAAAATCCTACGAGCAGTACTTC. Protein: CSARGWLAGGPKSYEQYF.

The rearrangement uses TRBV14 and TRBJ2-7; no definite D call. This CDR3 region has 15 residues. The germline V gene encodes CDR1 SGHDN and CDR2 FVKESK. V was pared by 8 bases and J by 3 bases, with 20 bases between. This CDR3 is CASLPLGSSRYEQYF. The CDR3 DNA reads TGTGCCAGCCTACCGCTAGGGTCTTCACGCTACGAGCAGTACTTC.

The chain has TRBV9 and TRBJ2-2; tentative D call: TRBD1 (6 bases). The germline CDR1 and CDR2 sequences are SGDLS and YYNGEE. Trimming took off 4 bases at V and 8 bases at J, with 18 bases between the two ends. This CDR3 is built from 15 residues. CDR3 nucleotides: TGTGCCAGCAGCCAAGGGGCCCTACAGGGAGGGGAGCTGTTTTTT. It translates to CASSQGALQGGELFF.

The chain recombines TRBV6-5 with TRBJ2-7, with 7 bases aligning to TRBD2. The germline gives CDR1 MNHEY, CDR2 SVGAGI. This CDR3 comprises 16 residues. With V trimmed by 6 bases and J by 6 bases, 17 bases remained unmatched. The CDR3 coding sequence is TGTGCCAGCAGCCCCCGTGGAGCCAGCGGGGACCTCGAGCAGTACTTC. It encodes CASSPRGASGDLEQYF.

This clonotype came up many times. The genes are TRBV20-1 and TRBJ1-6, with 7 bases identical to TRBD1. CDR3 length: 15 residues. V shed 6 bases and J 6 bases; nucleotides not matched to a gene: 11. Per the germline V gene, CDR1 is DFQATT and CDR2 is SNEGSKA (reference sequence). CDR3 protein: CSADYDGTANSPLHF. CDR3 sequence (DNA): TGCAGTGCAGACTATGACGGGACAGCTAATTCACCCCTCCACTTT.

The chain recombines TRBV19 with TRBJ1-2; D is undetermined. V lost 8 bases and J lost 10, with 14 bases in between. Germline values: CDR1 LNHDA, CDR2 SQIVND (reference sequence). The CDR3 loop spans 11 amino acids. CDR3 protein: CASRFRRDYTF. CDR3 nucleotide sequence: TGTGCCAGTCGTTTCCGCCGGGACTACACCTTC. The full variable domain, completed using reference TRBV19 and TRBJ1-2, is DGGITQSPKYLFRKEGQNVTLSCEQNLNHDAMYWYRQDPGQGLRLIYYSQIVNDFQKGDIAEGYSVSREKKESFPLTVTSAQKNPTAFYLCASRFRRDYTFGSGTRLTVV.

This clonotype has ten or more counts. The chain has TRBV10-3 and TRBJ1-6; maybe TRBD1 (6 bases). CDR1 and CDR2 (germline): ENHRY, SYGVKD. Trimming left V 3 bases short and J 7 bases short, with 16 bases between. This CDR3 region has 16 residues. CDR3 coding DNA: TGTGCCATCAGTGACCCGGACAGCCTTAGGAATTCACCCCTCCACTTT. Its protein product is CAISDPDSLRNSPLHF.

The chain has TRBV4-3 and TRBJ2-7, with D unclear. The CDR3 sequence is 15 residues long. CDR1 and CDR2 from the germline V gene are LGHNA and YSLEER. V was pared by 0 bases and J by 1 base, with 10 bases between. CDR3 nucleotide sequence: TGCGCCAGCAGCCAAGACGGCACATGGTCCTACGAGCAGTACTTC. Translated: CASSQDGTWSYEQYF.

In its sample, this clonotype was seen a few times. The CDR3 nucleotides are TGTGCCAGCAGTACGACCCGTCGAGGGAGTATGTCACCCCTCCACTTT. Protein: CASSTTRRGSMSPLHF. This sequence joins TRBV27 and TRBJ1-6; D unresolved. This CDR3 spans 16 amino acids. Trimming took 5 bases from V and 10 from J, leaving 21 bases between them. Germline assignment: CDR1 MNHEY and CDR2 SMNVEV (reference sequence).

The chain combines TRBV12-3 or TRBV12-4 with TRBJ2-7; tentative D call: TRBD1 (6 bases). The CDR3 is 16 residues long. The V end lost 4 bases, the J end lost 2 bases, and 18 bases lay between the germline ends. As DNA, the CDR3 is TGTGCCAGCAGTTCAGCTAACTATGGACAGACCTACGAGCAGTACTTC. Protein product: CASSSANYGQTYEQYF.

V gene TRBV15 combines with J gene TRBJ1-2; D perhaps matches TRBD1 (5 bases). V was clipped by 1 base and J by 7 bases, with 10 bases between them. This CDR3 spans 13 amino acids. Per the germline V gene, CDR1 is LNHNV and CDR2 is YYDKDF (reference sequence). The CDR3 reads CATSRVRASGYTF. CDR3 DNA: TGTGCCACCAGCAGAGTCAGGGCTTCTGGCTACACCTTC.

The chain uses TRBV14 and TRBJ2-7, with D perhaps TRBD1 (6 bases). The CDR3 consists of 13 residues. Trimming cost V 4 bases and J 5 bases, with 12 bases left between them. In germline, CDR1 is SGHDN, CDR2 FVKESK. Here the CDR3 reads CASSPLAGDEQYF. The CDR3 nucleotides are TGTGCCAGCAGCCCCCTGGCAGGGGACGAGCAGTACTTC. Full variable domain (missing parts from reference TRBV14 and TRBJ2-7): EAGVTQFPSHSVIEKGQTVTLRCDPISGHDNLYWYRRVMGKEIKFLLHFVKESKQDESGMPNNRFLAERTGGTYSTLKVQPAELEDSGVYFCASSPLAGDEQYFGPGTRLTVT.

The V and J genes are TRBV5-1 and TRBJ2-5; TRBD2 aligns across 10 bases. This CDR3 has 16 residues. The V gene end was trimmed by 0 bases and the J gene end by 5 bases; junction bases not matched to a gene: 7. Per the germline V gene, CDR1 is SGHRS and CDR2 is YFSETQ. The CDR3 coding sequence is TGCGCCAGCAGCTTGGGCCAGCGGGAGGGCCTGGAGACCCAGTACTTC. As protein: CASSLGQREGLETQYF. Combining the CDR3 with reference TRBV5-1 and TRBJ2-5 gives the whole variable domain KAGVTQTPRYLIKTRGQQVTLSCSPISGHRSVSWYQQTPGQGLQFLFEYFSETQRNKGNFPGRFSGRQFSNSRSEMNVSTLELGDSALYLCASSLGQREGLETQYFGPGTRLLVL.

The CDR3 reads CSVVGTGKTGELFF. In DNA form, the CDR3 reads TGCAGCGTTGTCGGGACAGGAAAAACCGGGGAGCTGTTTTTT. This chain connects TRBV29-1 to TRBJ1-1, with 8 bases fitting TRBD1. The better agreement between TRBJ2-2 and the DNA end casts doubt on the J call. This CDR3 has 14 residues. Per the germline V gene, CDR1 is SQVTM and CDR2 is ANQGSEA.

The chain recombines TRBV25-1 with TRBJ1-6, with unresolved D. CDR1 and CDR2 (germline): MGHDK, SYGVNS. CDR3 length: 13 residues. Trimming took off 8 bases at V and 7 bases at J, with 12 bases between the two ends. The chain's CDR3 is CASHRRENSPLHF. The CDR3 nucleotides read TGTGCCAGCCACCGACGGGAGAATTCACCCCTCCACTTT.

Details on this clonotype: Because the CDR3 is missing its conserved closing phenylalanine or tryptophan, this is likely a read error. The DNA is omitted, as the CDR3 cannot be located on it reliably, and the CDR3 follows TCRdb's listing. The rearrangement joins TRBV2 to TRBJ1-3; the table's D call of TRBD1 was not tested on the DNA. The CDR3 is made up of 11 amino acids, end residues included. Germline V gives CDR1 SNHLY, CDR2 FYNNEI. CDR3 region: CASDTREGQNT.

The chain is built from TRBV11-2 and TRBJ2-7; 10 bases fit TRBD1. V was clipped by 4 bases and J by 3 bases; unmatched bases: 9. CDR3 size: 16 residues. The germline V gene has CDR1 SGHAT and CDR2 FQNNGV. The CDR3 DNA sequence: TGTGCCAGCAGCTCCCAGGACAGGGGGAAATACTACGAGCAGTACTTC. This gives the protein CASSSQDRGKYYEQYF.

At least ten counts were recorded for this clonotype. This chain joins TRBV20-1 and TRBJ1-5; 7 nucleotides align to TRBD1. This CDR3 has 14 residues. The ends lost 6 bases at V and 3 bases at J; junction bases unmatched: 8. Germline V gene lookup returns CDR1 DFQATT and CDR2 SNEGSKA (reference sequence). The CDR3 DNA reads as TGCAGTGCCAAGAACACAGGGGACAATCAGCCCCAGCATTTT. The encoded protein is CSAKNTGDNQPQHF.